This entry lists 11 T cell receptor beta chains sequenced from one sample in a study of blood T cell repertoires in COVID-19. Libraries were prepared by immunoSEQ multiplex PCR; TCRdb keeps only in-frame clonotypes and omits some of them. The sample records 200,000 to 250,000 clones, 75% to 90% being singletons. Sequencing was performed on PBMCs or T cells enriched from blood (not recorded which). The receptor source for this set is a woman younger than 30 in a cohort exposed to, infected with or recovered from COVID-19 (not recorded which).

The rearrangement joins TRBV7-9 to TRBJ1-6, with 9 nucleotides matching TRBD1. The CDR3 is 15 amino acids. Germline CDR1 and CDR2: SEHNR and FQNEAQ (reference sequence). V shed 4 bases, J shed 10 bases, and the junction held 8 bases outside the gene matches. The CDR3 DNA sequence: TGTGCCAGCAGCTCTTACCGGGACAGGGACTCACCCCTCCACTTT. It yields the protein CASSSYRDRDSPLHF.

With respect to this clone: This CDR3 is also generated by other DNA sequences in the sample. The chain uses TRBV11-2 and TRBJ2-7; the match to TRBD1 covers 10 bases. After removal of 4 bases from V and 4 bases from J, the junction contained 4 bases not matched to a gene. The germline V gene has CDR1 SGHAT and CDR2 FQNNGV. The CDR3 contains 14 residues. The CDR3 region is CASSSRQGAYEQYF. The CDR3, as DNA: TGTGCCAGCAGCTCCCGACAGGGGGCTTACGAGCAGTACTTC. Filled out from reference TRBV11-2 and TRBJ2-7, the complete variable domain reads EAGVAQSPRYKIIEKRQSVAFWCNPISGHATLYWYQQILGQGPKLLIQFQNNGVVDDSQLPKDRFSAERLKGVDSTLKIQPAKLEDSAVYLCASSSRQGAYEQYFGPGTRLTVT.

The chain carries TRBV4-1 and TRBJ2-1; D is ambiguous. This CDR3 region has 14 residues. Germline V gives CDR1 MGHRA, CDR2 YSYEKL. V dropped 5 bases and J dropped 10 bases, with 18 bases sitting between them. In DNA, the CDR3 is TGCGCCAGCAGCACCCTACTACCTCCGGAGGAGCAGTTCTTC. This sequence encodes CASSTLLPPEEQFF.

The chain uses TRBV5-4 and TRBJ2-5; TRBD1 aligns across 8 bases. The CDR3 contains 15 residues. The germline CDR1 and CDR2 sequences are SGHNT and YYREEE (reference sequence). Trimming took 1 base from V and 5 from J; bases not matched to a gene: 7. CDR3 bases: TGTGCCAGCAGCTTGTCCAGGGGGCAATGGGAGACCCAGTACTTC. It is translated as CASSLSRGQWETQYF.

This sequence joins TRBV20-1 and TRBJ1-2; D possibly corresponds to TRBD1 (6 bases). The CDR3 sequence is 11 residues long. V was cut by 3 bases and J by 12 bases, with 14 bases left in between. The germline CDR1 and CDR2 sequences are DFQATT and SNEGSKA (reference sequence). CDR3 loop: CSASGDMRDTF. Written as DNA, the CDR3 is TGCAGTGCTAGTGGGGACATGAGGGACACCTTC.

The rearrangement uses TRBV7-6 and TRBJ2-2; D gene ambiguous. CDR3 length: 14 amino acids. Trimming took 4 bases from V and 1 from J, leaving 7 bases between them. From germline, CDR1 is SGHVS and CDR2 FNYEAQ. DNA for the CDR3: TGTGCCAGCAGCTCTCTAAGGAACACCGGGGAGCTGTTTTTT. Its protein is CASSSLRNTGELFF.

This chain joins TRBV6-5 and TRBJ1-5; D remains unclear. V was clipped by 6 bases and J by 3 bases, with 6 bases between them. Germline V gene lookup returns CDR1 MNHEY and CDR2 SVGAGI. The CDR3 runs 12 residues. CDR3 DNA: TGTGCCAGCAGGGGCCCCAATCAGCCCCAGCATTTT. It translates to CASRGPNQPQHF.

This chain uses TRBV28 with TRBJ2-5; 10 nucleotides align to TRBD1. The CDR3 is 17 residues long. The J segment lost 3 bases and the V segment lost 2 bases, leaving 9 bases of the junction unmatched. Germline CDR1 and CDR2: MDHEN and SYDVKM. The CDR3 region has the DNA TGTGCCAGCAGTTTACCCTTAGGGACAGGGGATAAAGAGACCCAGTACTTC. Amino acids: CASSLPLGTGDKETQYF.

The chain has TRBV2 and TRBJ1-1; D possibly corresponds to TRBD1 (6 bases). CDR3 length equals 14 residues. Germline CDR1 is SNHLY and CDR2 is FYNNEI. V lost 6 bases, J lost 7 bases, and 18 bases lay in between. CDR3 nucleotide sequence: TGTGCCAGCAGCGGTAACCTCCAGGGGATTGAAGCTTTCTTT. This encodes CASSGNLQGIEAFF.

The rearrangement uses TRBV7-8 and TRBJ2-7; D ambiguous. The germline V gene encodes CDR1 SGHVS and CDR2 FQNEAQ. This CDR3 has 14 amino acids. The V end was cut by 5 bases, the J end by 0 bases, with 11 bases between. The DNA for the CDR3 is TGTGCCAGCAGCATAGGGCGGAGCTCCTACGAGCAGTACTTC. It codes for CASSIGRSSYEQYF. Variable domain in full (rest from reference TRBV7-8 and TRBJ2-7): GAGVSQSPRYKVAKRGQDVALRCDPISGHVSLFWYQQALGQGPEFLTYFQNEAQLDKSGLPSDRFFAERPEGSVSTLKIQRTQQEDSAVYLCASSIGRSSYEQYFGPGTRLTVT.

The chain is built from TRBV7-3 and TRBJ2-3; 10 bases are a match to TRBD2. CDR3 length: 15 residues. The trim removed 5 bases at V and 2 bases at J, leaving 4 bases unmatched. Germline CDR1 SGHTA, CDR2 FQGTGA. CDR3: CASSALAGVTDTQYF. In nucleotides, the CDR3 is TGTGCCAGCAGCGCCCTAGCGGGGGTCACAGATACGCAGTATTTT.